The clone carrying this T cell receptor beta chain was detected only a few times. Its antigen is as yet unknown. The data originate from a study of T cells after yellow fever vaccination. Turning to the study itself: Fractions containing few cells were prepared with SMART-Seq v4 Ultra Low Input.

Notes on the study in general: Contaminants from the bulk population, in the form of abundant clonotypes, could be found in FACS-sorted repertoires. Among primary-vaccination clones, most reappeared after the booster, at around 97% for CD4 and under 90% for CD8.

CDR1 and CDR2 (germline): SGHRS, YFSETQ. V dropped 4 bases and J dropped 3 bases, with 15 bases sitting between them. This CDR3 has 15 residues. The authors made TCR cDNA by 5'RACE template switching, adding a universal primer site and UMIs. Each CDR3 protein gets one entry after TCRdb re-called the 5' RACE reads with MiXCR. The table shows some 340,000 distinct CDR3 sequences, with approximately 12% occurring only once. The chain carries TRBV5-1 and TRBJ2-3; D perhaps matches TRBD1 (5 bases). This sequence was found in a man in his late teens or twenties who received the YFV17D yellow fever vaccine. Specimen: CD4+ T cells sorted from PBMCs, collected 45 days after the yellow fever booster vaccination. The CDR3 nucleotides are TGCGCCAGCAGCAAACGTCAGGGTAGTACAGATACGCAGTATTTT. It codes for CASSKRQGSTDTQYF.